This T cell receptor (beta chain) was profiled in a study of shared clonotypes between healthy human individuals. General study results and limits: Of the naive CD4 clonotypes, approximately 5% were shared across four donors. Memory subsets generally showed smaller estimated richness than naive subsets did. Limitation of the genetic and exposure-history diversity represented came from the few donors.

Terminally differentiated effector memory CD45RA+ cells were left out of the naive CD8 fraction, which was CD45RO-negative and positively selected for CCR7. HIV-negative, healthy adults without recent acute infections or vaccinations were the donors. Germline assignment: CDR1 MNHEY and CDR2 SMNVEV (reference sequence). The CDR3 loop spans 11 amino acids. Deletions cut 10 bases from V and 6 bases from J, with 12 bases between. Profiled with immunoSEQ multiplex PCR; TCRdb holds only in-frame clones, not every one. This sample has under 600,000 clones, with roughly 98% found just once. To note about this clone: Antigen: not known.

The source material was naive CD8+ T cells sorted from blood. This TCR was sampled from a man between 25 and 39 years old in good health. The genes are TRBV27 and TRBJ2-5; D might be TRBD2 (5 bases). The CDR3 loop reads CATWTGKTQYF. In nucleotides, the CDR3 is TGTGCCACCTGGACGGGGAAGACCCAGTACTTC.